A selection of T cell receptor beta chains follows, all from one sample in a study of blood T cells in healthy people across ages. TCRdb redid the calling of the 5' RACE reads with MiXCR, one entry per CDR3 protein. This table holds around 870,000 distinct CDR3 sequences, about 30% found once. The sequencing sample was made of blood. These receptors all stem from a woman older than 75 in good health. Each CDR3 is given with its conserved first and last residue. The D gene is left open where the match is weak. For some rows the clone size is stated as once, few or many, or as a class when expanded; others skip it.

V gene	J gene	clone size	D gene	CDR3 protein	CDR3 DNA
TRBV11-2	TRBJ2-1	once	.	CASSLVTGQRDYDEQFF	TGTGCCAGCAGCTTAGTCACCGGGCAGCGAGACTACGATGAGCAGTTCTTC
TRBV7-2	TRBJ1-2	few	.	CASSPYTTGGYGYTF	TGTGCCAGCAGCCCTTACACGACAGGCGGCTATGGCTACACCTTC
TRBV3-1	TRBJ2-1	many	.	CASSHDRSSYNEQFF	TGTGCCAGCAGCCACGATAGGAGCTCCTACAATGAGCAGTTCTTC
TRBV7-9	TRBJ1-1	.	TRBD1	CASSLGQALSTEAFF	TGTGCCAGCAGCCTGGGACAGGCTCTATCGACTGAAGCTTTCTTT
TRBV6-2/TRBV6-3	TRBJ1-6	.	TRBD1	CASSQTKTGADSPRHF	TGTGCCAGCAGTCAAACAAAGACAGGGGCGGATTCACCCCGCCACTTT
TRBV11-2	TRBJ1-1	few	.	CASSPKVQSEAFF	TGTGCCAGCAGCCCGAAGGTCCAGTCAGAAGCTTTCTTT
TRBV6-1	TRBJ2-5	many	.	CASSEGTARETQYF	TGTGCCAGCAGTGAAGGGACAGCCCGTGAGACCCAGTACTTC
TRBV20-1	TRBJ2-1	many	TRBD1	CSARELLGQVSYNEQFF	TGCAGTGCTAGAGAGCTTTTGGGACAGGTCTCCTACAATGAGCAGTTCTTC
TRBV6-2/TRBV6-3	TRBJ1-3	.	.	CASSRGTDIGTIYF	TGTGCCAGCAGCCGAGGGACGGACATCGGCACCATATATTTT
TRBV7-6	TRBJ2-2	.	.	CASSLRMNTGELFF	TGTGCCAGCAGCTTAAGGATGAACACCGGGGAGCTGTTTTTT
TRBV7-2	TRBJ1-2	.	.	CASSLSGAKEGYTF	TGTGCCAGCAGCTTATCGGGGGCTAAAGAGGGCTACACCTTC
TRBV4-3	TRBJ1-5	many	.	CASSQDGGGQPQHF	TGCGCCAGCAGCCAAGACGGGGGTGGTCAGCCCCAGCATTTT
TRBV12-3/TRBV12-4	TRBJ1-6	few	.	CASGRIFSYNSPLHF	TGTGCCAGCGGAAGGATCTTCTCCTATAATTCACCCCTCCACTTT
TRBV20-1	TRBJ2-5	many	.	CSVSLGKTQYF	TGCAGTGTATCTTTGGGAAAGACCCAGTACTTC
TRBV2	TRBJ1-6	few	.	CAGSSSYNSPLHF	TGTGCCGGGTCGAGCTCCTATAATTCACCCCTCCACTTT
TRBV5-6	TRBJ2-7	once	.	CASSFDETRYF	TGTGCCAGCAGCTTTGACGAGACCCGGTACTTC
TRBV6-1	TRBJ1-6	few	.	CASSERFRVNSPLHF	TGTGCCAGCAGTGAACGGTTTAGGGTAAATTCACCCCTCCACTTT
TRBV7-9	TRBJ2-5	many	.	CASSLEGILMETQYF	TGTGCCAGCAGCTTAGAGGGAATTCTCATGGAGACCCAGTACTTC
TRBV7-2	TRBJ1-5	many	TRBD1	CASNSGQHQPQHF	TGTGCCAGCAACTCGGGACAGCATCAGCCCCAGCATTTT
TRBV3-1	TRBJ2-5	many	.	CASSQVGMTAATQYF	TGTGCCAGCAGCCAAGTAGGAATGACAGCGGCAACCCAGTACTTC
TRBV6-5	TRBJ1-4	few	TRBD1	CASSYSFGQGREKLFF	TGTGCCAGCAGTTACTCGTTTGGACAGGGGAGAGAAAAACTGTTTTTT
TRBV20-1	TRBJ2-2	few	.	CSARGLAWTGELFF	TGCAGTGCTAGAGGTTTGGCCTGGACCGGGGAGCTGTTTTTT
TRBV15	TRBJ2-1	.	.	CTTSNRRQGLNSEQFF	TGTACCACCAGCAATAGAAGGCAGGGCCTCAACAGTGAGCAGTTCTTC
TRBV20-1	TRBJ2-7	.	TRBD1	CSARGQDVKWQYF	TGCAGTGCTAGGGGACAGGACGTTAAGTGGCAGTACTTC
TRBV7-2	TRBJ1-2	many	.	CASSSQGIDGYTF	TGTGCCAGCAGCTCACAGGGTATAGATGGCTACACCTTC
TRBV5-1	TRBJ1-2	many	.	CASSLVTQGVDGYTF	TGCGCCAGCAGCTTGGTGACGCAGGGTGTTGATGGCTACACCTTC
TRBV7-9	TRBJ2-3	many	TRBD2	CASVPSGADTQYF	TGTGCCAGCGTGCCTAGCGGCGCAGATACGCAGTATTTT
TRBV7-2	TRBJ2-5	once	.	CASSRKAGETQYF	TGTGCCAGCAGCCGCAAGGCGGGGGAGACCCAGTACTTC
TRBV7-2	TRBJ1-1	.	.	CASSLARTANTEAFF	TGTGCCAGCAGCTTAGCGCGGACGGCGAACACTGAAGCTTTCTTT
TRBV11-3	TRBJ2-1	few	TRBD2	CASSQRGAGGYNEQFF	TGTGCCAGCAGCCAGCGGGGAGCGGGGGGCTACAATGAGCAGTTCTTC
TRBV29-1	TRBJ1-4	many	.	CSLRPREANEKLFF	TGCAGCCTCCGGCCCCGGGAAGCTAATGAAAAACTGTTTTTT
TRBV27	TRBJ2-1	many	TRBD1	CASSGRRDRGDEQFF	TGTGCCAGCAGCGGTCGTCGGGACAGGGGCGATGAGCAGTTCTTC
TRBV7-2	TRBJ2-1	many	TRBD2	CASSPGTSGGLDEQFF	TGTGCCAGCAGCCCGGGGACTAGCGGGGGGCTCGATGAGCAGTTCTTC
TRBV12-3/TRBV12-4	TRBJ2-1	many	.	CASSIKSGHEQFF	TGTGCCAGCAGCATAAAGTCTGGGCATGAGCAGTTCTTC
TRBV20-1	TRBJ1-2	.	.	CSAKPGRGGYTF	TGCAGTGCAAAGCCGGGACGGGGTGGCTACACCTTC
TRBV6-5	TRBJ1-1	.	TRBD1	CASSPGQGKNTEAFF	TGTGCCAGCAGCCCCGGACAGGGGAAGAACACTGAAGCTTTCTTT
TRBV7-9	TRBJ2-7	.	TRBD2	CTSSLLRASGTYEQYF	TGTACCAGCAGCTTACTCCGGGCTAGCGGGACGTACGAGCAGTACTTC
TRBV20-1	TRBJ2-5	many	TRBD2	CSARGQRGDQETQYF	TGCAGTGCTAGAGGGCAGCGGGGGGACCAAGAGACCCAGTACTTC
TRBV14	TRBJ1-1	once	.	CASSESLNTEAFF	TGTGCCAGCAGCGAATCTTTGAACACTGAAGCTTTCTTT
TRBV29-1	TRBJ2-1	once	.	CSAIVVAVLGPTGDNEQFF	TGCAGCGCTATAGTGGTCGCAGTACTCGGGCCCACCGGCGACAATGAGCAGTTCTTC
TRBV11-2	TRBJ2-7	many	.	CASTPSVTVSYEQYF	TGTGCCAGCACCCCCAGTGTGACAGTTTCCTACGAGCAGTACTTC
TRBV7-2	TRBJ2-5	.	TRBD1	CASSLYDRGLGNEQYF	TGTGCCAGCAGCTTATACGACAGGGGGCTGGGCAATGAGCAGTACTTC
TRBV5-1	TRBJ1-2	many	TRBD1	CASSVDRGANYGYTF	TGCGCCAGCAGCGTGGACAGGGGAGCTAACTATGGCTACACCTTC
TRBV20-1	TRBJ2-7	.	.	CSASGARRSRDEQYF	TGCAGTGCTAGCGGGGCTAGGAGGTCCCGGGACGAGCAGTACTTC
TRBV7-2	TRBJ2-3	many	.	CASSLHGQSTDTQYF	TGTGCCAGCAGCTTACACGGACAGAGCACAGATACGCAGTATTTT
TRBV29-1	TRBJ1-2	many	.	CSGGGRTTGIGYTF	TGCAGCGGAGGGGGACGGACAACCGGAATTGGCTACACCTTC
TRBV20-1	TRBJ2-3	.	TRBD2	CSARDYTSGGTDTQYF	TGCAGTGCTAGAGATTACACTAGCGGGGGCACAGATACGCAGTATTTT
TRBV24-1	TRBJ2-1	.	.	CATSDQQADYNEQFF	TGTGCCACCAGTGATCAGCAGGCGGACTACAATGAGCAGTTCTTC
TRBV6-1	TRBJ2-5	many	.	CASSPGLTQETQYF	TGTGCCAGCAGCCCCGGACTGACACAAGAGACCCAGTACTTC
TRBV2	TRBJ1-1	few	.	CASSDLGDTEAFF	TGTGCCAGCAGTGATCTTGGAGACACTGAAGCTTTCTTT
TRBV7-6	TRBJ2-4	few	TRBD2	CASSLAGGVYERYF	TGTGCCAGCAGCTTAGCGGGGGGGGTCTACGAGCGGTACTTC
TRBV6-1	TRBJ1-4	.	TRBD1	CASSDRGQGFATNEKLFF	TGTGCCAGCAGTGATCGGGGACAGGGATTTGCAACTAATGAAAAACTGTTTTTT
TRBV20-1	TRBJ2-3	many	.	CSAYSGSTDTQYF	TGCAGTGCGTACTCAGGGAGCACAGATACGCAGTATTTT
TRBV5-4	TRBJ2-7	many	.	CASSGGPGNNEQYF	TGTGCCAGCAGCGGCGGGCCCGGGAACAACGAGCAGTACTTC
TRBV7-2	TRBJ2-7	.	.	CASSRSLYEQYF	TGTGCCAGCAGCCGATCACTCTACGAGCAGTACTTC
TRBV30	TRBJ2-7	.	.	CAWSVMPKTYEQYF	TGTGCCTGGAGTGTAATGCCTAAGACCTACGAGCAGTACTTC
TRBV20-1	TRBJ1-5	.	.	CSARGTARNQPQHF	TGCAGTGCTAGAGGGACAGCCCGCAATCAGCCCCAGCATTTT
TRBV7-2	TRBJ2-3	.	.	CASSLGIGGDTQYF	TGTGCCAGCAGCTTAGGGATCGGTGGTGATACGCAGTATTTT
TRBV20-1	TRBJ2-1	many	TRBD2	CSARGLAGQSSYNEQFF	TGCAGTGCTAGAGGACTAGCGGGGCAAAGCTCCTACAATGAGCAGTTCTTC